The T cell receptor (beta chain) under discussion was sequenced for a study of hypomethylating agent response in myelodysplastic syndrome. Study in general: Mean age was 72.2 +/- 6.3 years; diploid cytogenetics predominated. Six or seven patients responded with complete response or hematologic improvement; about five did not. Points from the study as a whole: No significant post-treatment change in richness, rarefaction diversity or clonality, across all patients or response groups. Only approximately ten patients were analyzed in this small cohort.

As concerns this clone: Antigen: not known.

Method: immunoSEQ multiplex PCR; TCRdb's copy keeps in-frame clones and lacks some. The table lists roughly 4,700 clones, less than 90% of them singletons. This TCR came from a human donor with myelodysplastic syndrome. Source: bone marrow, taken before or after starting hypomethylating agent treatment for myelodysplastic syndrome (not recorded which).

The CDR3 loop is CASSSPDPEPYGYTF. The CDR3 DNA reads TGTGCCAGCAGCTCCCCAGACCCCGAACCCTATGGCTACACCTTC. The chain recombines TRBV28 with TRBJ1-2; D is ambiguous. CDR3 length equals 15 residues. Germline assignment: CDR1 MDHEN and CDR2 SYDVKM. Trimming took 6 bases from V and 4 from J, leaving 18 bases between them.